The source of this T cell receptor (beta chain) is a study of T-cell reconstitution after alpha-beta-depleted transplantation in children. The V gene's germline CDR1 is LGHNA and CDR2 YNFKEQ. With 2 bases removed from V and 0 bases from J, the gap between germline ends came to 20 bases. This CDR3 contains 19 residues. The TCRbeta library incorporated unique molecular identifiers. TCRdb re-derived calls from the PCR reads in MiXCR, one entry per CDR3 protein. The sample has about 640,000 distinct CDR3 sequences; roughly 15% are singletons. This clonotype was counted a few times. Sequenced here: PBMCs from the stem cell graft donor, sampled from the stem cell graft. This TCR came from a human donor who donated a stem cell graft to a child with acute myeloid leukemia. This chain uses TRBV4-2 with TRBJ2-1; the D gene could be TRBD1 or TRBD2 (5 bases each). CDR3 loop: CASSQSIWGYFSSYNEQFF. The CDR3, as DNA: TGTGCCAGCAGCCAATCAATTTGGGGGTACTTTAGCTCCTACAATGAGCAGTTCTTC.